The entry below gives a single T cell receptor beta chain sequence along with its context. The data are from a study of blood T cell repertoires in COVID-19. This CDR3 has 13 amino acids. Under the authors' procedure: Estimation of nucleated cell counts relied on the amplification of reference gene primers. TCRdb's copy holds only in-frame clones and misses some; the assay was immunoSEQ multiplex PCR. V, J and clone size derive from that table, while D and trimming were established from the DNA sequence. This table has 120,000 to 150,000 clones, around 80% appearing once. Specimen: peripheral blood. This chain joins TRBV21-1 and TRBJ2-5; the table's D gene call, TRBD1, was not cross checked with the DNA. TRBV21-1 is termed a pseudogene. The sequence derives from a man aged 60 to 69 with active or convalescent COVID-19. The CDR3 DNA reads as TGTGCCAGCAGGACGGACAGGGAAGAGACCCAGTACTTC. Amino acid sequence: CASRTDREETQYF.